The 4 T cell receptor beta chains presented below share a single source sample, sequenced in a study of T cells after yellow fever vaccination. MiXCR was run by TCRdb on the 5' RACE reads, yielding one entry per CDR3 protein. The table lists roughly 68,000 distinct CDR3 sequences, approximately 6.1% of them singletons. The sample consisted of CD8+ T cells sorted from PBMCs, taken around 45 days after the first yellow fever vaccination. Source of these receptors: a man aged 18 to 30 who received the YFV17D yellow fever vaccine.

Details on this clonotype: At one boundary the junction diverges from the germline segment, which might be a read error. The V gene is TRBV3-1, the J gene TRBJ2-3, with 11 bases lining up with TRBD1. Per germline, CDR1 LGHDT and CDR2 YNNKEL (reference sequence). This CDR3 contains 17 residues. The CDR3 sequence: CACSQHLGTGGADTQYF. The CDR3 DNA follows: TGTGCCTGCAGCCAGCACCTCGGGACAGGGGGAGCCGATACGCAGTATTTT.

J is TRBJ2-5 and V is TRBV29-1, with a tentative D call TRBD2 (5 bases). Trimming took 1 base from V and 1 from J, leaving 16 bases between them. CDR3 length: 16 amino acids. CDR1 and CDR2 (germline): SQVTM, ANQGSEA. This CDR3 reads CSVEVRGSMTQETQYF. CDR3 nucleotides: TGCAGCGTTGAAGTGAGAGGGTCGATGACCCAAGAGACCCAGTACTTC. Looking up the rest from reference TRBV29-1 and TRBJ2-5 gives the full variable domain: SAVISQKPSRDICQRGTSLTIQCQVDSQVTMMFWYRQQPGQSLTLIATANQGSEATYESGFVIDKFPISRPNLTFSTLTVSNMSPEDSSIYLCSVEVRGSMTQETQYFGPGTRLLVL.

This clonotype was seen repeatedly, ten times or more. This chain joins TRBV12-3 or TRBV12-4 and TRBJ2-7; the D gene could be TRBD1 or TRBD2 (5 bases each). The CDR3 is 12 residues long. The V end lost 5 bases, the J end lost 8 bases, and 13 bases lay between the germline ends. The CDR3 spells CASSPIGAQQYF. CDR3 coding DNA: TGTGCCAGCAGTCCGATCGGGGCACAGCAGTACTTC.

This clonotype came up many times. Here the CDR3 reads CSAIIGYEQYF. Written as DNA, the CDR3 is TGCAGTGCGATTATTGGATACGAGCAGTACTTC. The chain combines TRBV20-1 with TRBJ2-7; D remains unclear. V was cut by 6 bases and J by 4 bases, with 10 bases left in between. The CDR3 is 11 residues long. The germline CDR1 and CDR2 sequences are DFQATT and SNEGSKA (reference sequence).